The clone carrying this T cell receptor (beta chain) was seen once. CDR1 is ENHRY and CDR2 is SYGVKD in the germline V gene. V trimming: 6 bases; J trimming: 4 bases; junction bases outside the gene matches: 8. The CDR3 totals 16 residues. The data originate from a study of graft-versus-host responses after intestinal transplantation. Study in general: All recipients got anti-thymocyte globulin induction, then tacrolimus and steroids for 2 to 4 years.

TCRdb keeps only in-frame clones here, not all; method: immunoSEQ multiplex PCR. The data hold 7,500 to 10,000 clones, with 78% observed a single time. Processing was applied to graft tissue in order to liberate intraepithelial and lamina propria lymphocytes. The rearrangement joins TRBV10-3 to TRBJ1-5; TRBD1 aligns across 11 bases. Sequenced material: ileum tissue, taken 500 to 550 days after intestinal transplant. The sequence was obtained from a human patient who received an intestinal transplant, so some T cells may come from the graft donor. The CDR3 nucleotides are TGTGCCATCAGCCCCCGGGACAGGGGGGAGAATCAGCCCCAGCATTTT. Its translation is CAISPRDRGENQPQHF.